The sequence of this TCR beta chain was determined in a study of T cell clonotyping in hematopoietic cell transplantation. Study conclusions and caveats: After transplant, recipient diversity fell while pathologically expanded clonotypes grew through day 180. No sorting was done, leaving CD4 and CD8 contributions mixed. Higher Inverse Simpson Index values in graft donor and pretransplant recipient predicted broader posttransplant TCR diversity.

TCRdb keeps only in-frame clones here, not all; method: immunoSEQ multiplex PCR. The sample has approximately 5,400 clones; roughly four fifths are singletons. In the case of this clone: Its antigen is currently unknown.

The CDR3 loop spans 13 amino acids. V was cut by 0 bases and J by 8 bases, with 8 bases left in between. CDR1 LNHDA and CDR2 SQIVND come from the germline V gene (reference sequence). This receptor was taken from a male patient between 55 and 70 years old who had an allogeneic stem cell transplant, so T cells may come from the graft donor. Some clones in this sample may be carry-over from other donors' samples. The specimen was peripheral blood mononuclear cells, collected 100 days after allogeneic stem cell transplant. The rearrangement joins TRBV19 to TRBJ2-1; no definite D call. CDR3 loop: CASSIEGYDEQFF. CDR3 DNA sequence: TGTGCCAGTAGTATAGAGGGGTACGATGAGCAGTTCTTC.